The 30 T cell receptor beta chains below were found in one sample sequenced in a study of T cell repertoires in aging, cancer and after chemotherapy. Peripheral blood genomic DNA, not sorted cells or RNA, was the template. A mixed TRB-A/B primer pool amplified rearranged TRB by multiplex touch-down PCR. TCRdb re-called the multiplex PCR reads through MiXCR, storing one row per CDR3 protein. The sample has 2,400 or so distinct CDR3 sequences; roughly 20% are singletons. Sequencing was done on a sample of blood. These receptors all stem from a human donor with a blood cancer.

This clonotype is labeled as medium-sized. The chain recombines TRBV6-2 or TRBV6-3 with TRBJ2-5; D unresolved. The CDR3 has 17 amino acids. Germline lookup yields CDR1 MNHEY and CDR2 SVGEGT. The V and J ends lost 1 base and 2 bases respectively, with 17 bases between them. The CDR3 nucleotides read TGTGCCAGCAGTTACTTACATCCTAGGGCAGATCAAGAGACCCAGTACTTC. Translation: CASSYLHPRADQETQYF.

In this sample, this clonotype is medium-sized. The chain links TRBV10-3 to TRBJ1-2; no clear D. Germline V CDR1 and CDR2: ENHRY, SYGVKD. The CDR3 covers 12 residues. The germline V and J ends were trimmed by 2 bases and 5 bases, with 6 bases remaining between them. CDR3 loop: CAISEDVYGYTF. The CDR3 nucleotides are TGTGCCATCAGTGAGGACGTTTATGGCTACACCTTC.

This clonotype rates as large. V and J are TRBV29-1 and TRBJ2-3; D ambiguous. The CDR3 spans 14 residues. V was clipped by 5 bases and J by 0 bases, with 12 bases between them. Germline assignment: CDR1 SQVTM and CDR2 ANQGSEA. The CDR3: CSVRLTTSTDTQYF. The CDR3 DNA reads TGCAGCGTTCGATTGACAACAAGCACAGATACGCAGTATTTT.

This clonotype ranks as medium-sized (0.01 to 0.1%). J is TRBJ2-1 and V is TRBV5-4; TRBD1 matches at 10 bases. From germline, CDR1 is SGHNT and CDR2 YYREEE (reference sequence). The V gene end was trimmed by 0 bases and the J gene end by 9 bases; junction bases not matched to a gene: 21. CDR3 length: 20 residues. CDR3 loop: CASSLERSGTGAIGGGEQFF. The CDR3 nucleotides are TGTGCCAGCAGCTTGGAACGTAGTGGGACAGGGGCCATAGGGGGGGGTGAGCAGTTCTTC.

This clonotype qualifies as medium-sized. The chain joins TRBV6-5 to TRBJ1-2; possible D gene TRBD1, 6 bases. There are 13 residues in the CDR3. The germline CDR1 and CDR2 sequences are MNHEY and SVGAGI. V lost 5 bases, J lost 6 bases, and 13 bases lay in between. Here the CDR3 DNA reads TGTGCCAGCAGTACGGACAGAGACGATGGCTACACCTTC. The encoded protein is CASSTDRDDGYTF.

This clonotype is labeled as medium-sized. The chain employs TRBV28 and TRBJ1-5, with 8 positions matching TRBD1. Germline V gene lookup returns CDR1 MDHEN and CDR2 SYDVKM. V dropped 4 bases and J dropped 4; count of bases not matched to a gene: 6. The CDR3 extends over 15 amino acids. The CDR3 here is CASSYMDRANQPQHF. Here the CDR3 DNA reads TGTGCCAGCAGTTACATGGACAGGGCAAATCAGCCCCAGCATTTT.

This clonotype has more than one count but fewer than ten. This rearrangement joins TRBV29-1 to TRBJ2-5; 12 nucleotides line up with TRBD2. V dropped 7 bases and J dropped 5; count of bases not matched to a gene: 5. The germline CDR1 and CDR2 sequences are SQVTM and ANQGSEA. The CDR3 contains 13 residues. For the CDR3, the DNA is TGCAGCGCACTAGCGGGGGGCCTGGAGACCCAGTACTTC. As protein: CSALAGGLETQYF.

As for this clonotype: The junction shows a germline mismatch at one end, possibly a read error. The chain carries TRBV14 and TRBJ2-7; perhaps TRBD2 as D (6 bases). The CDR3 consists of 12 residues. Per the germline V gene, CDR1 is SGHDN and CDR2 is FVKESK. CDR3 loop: CASSLGGALRHF. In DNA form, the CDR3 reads TGTGCCAGCAGCCTAGGCGGGGCCCTCCGGCACTTC.

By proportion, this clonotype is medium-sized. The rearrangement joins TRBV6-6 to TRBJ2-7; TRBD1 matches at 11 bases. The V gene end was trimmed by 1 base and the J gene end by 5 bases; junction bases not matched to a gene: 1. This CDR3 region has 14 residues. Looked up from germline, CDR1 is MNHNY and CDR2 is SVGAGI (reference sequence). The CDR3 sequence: CASSYWGQGDEQYF. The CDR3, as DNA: TGTGCCAGCAGTTACTGGGGACAGGGGGACGAGCAGTACTTC.

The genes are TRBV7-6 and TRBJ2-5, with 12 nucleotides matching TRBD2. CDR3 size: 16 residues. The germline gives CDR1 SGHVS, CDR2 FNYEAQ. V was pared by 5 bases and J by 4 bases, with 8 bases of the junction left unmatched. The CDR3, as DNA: TGTGCCAGCAGCCCGGCTAGCGGGAGGGCCAGAGAGACCCAGTACTTC. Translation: CASSPASGRARETQYF.

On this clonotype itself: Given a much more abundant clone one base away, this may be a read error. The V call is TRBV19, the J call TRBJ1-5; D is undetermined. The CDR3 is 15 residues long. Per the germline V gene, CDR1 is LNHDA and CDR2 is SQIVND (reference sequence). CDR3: CASSLQSISNRPQHF. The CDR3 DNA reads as TGTGCCAGTAGTCTACAGTCAATTAGCAATCGGCCCCAGCATTTT.

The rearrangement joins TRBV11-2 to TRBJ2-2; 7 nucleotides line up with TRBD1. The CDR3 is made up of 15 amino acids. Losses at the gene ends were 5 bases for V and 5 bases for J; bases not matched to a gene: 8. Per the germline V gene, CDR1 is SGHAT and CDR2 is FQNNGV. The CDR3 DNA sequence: TGTGCCAGCAGCCCCAGGGGACAGCAAACCGGGGAGCTGTTTTTT. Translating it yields CASSPRGQQTGELFF. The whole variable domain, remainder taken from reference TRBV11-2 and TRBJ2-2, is EAGVAQSPRYKIIEKRQSVAFWCNPISGHATLYWYQQILGQGPKLLIQFQNNGVVDDSQLPKDRFSAERLKGVDSTLKIQPAKLEDSAVYLCASSPRGQQTGELFFGEGSRLTVL.

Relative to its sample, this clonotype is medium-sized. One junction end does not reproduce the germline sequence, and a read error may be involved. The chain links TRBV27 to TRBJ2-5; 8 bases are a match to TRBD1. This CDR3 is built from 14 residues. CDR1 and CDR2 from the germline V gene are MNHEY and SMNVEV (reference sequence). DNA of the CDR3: TGTGCCAGCAGTCTAGGAAGGACAGGGAGCCCGGGGGACTTC. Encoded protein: CASSLGRTGSPGDF.

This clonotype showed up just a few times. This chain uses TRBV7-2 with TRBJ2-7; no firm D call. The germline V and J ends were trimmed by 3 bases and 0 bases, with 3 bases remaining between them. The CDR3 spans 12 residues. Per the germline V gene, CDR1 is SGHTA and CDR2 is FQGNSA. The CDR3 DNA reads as TGTGCCAGCAGCTTTGGCTCCTACGAGCAGTACTTC. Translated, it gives CASSFGSYEQYF.

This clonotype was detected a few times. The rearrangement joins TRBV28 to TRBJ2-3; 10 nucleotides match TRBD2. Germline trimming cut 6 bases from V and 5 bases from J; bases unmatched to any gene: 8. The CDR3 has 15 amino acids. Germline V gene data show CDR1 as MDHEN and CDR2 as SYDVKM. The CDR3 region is CASSPRAGGGDTQYF. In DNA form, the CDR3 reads TGTGCCAGCAGCCCCCGAGCGGGAGGGGGAGATACGCAGTATTTT.

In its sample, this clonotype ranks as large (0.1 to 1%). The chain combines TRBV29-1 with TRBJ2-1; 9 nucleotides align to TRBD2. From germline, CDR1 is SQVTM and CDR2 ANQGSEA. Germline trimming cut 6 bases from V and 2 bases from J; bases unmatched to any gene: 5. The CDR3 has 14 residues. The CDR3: CSVNSGGTYNEQFF. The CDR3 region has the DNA TGCAGCGTAAATAGCGGGGGTACCTACAATGAGCAGTTCTTC.

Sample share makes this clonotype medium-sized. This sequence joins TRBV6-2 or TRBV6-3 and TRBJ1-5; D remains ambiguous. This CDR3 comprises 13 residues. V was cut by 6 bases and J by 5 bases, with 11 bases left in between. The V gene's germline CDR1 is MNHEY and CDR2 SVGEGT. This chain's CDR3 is CASSKRGDQPQHF. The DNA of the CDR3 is TGTGCCAGCAGCAAGAGAGGCGATCAGCCCCAGCATTTT.

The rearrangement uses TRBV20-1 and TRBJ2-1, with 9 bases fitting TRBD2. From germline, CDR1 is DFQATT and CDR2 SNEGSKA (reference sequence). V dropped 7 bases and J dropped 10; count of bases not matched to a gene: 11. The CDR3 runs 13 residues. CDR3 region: CSVDVLAGSEQFF. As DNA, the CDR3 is TGCAGTGTAGATGTCCTAGCGGGGTCGGAGCAGTTCTTC.

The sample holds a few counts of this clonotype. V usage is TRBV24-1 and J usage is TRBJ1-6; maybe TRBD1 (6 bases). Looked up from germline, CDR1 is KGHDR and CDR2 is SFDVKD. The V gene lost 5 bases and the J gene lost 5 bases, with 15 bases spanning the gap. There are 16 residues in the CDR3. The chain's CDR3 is CATSGRDKDNNSPLHF. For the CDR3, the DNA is TGTGCCACCAGTGGCCGGGACAAAGATAATAATTCACCCCTCCACTTT.

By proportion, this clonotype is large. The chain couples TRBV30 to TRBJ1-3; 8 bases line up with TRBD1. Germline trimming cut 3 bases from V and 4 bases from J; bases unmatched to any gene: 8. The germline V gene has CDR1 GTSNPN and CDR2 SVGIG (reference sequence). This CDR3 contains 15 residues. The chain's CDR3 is CAWRDRGWSGNTIYF. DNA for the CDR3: TGTGCCTGGAGAGACAGGGGTTGGAGCGGAAACACCATATATTTT.

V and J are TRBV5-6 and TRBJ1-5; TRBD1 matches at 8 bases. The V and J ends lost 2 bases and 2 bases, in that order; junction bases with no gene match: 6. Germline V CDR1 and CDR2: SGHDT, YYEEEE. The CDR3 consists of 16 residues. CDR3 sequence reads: CASSFRQGRGNQPQHF. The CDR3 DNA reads TGTGCCAGCAGCTTCAGACAGGGGAGAGGCAATCAGCCCCAGCATTTT.

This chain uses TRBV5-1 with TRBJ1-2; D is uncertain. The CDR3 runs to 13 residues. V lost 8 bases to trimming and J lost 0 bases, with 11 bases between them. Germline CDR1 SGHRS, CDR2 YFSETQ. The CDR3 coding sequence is TGCGCCAGTTCAGACGGAGCTAACTATGGCTACACCTTC. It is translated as CASSDGANYGYTF.

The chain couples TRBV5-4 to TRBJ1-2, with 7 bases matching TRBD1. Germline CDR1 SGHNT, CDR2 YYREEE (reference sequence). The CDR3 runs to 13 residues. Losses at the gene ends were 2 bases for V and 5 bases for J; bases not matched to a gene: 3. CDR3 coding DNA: TGTGCCAGCAGCTTAGGGACAGTTTATGGCTACACCTTC. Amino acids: CASSLGTVYGYTF.

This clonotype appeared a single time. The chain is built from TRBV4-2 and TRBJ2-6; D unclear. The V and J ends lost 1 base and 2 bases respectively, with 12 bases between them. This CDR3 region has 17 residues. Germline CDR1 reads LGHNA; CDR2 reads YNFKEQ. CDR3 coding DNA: TGTGCCAGCAGCCAAGTTTCTCGCAGGCCTGGGGCCAACGTCCTGACTTTC. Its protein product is CASSQVSRRPGANVLTF.

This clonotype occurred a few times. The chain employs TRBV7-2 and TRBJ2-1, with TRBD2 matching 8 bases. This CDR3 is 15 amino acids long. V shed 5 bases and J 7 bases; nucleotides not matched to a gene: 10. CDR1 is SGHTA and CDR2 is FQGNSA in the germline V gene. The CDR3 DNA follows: TGTGCCAGCAGCCCTTGGGGTAGCGGGGTGAATGAGCAGTTCTTC. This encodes CASSPWGSGVNEQFF.

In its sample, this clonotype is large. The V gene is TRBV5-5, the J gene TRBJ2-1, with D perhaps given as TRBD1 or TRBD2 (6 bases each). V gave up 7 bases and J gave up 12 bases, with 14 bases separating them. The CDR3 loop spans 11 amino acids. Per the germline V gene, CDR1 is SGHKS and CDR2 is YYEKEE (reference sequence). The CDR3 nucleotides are TGTGCCAGCGATGGGGGGCCTGGGCAGTTCTTC. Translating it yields CASDGGPGQFF.

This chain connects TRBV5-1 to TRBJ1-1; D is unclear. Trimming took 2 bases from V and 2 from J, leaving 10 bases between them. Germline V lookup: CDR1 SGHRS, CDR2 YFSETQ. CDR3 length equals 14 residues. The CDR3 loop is CASSLTVINTEAFF. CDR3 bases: TGCGCCAGCAGCTTAACGGTTATCAACACTGAAGCTTTCTTT.

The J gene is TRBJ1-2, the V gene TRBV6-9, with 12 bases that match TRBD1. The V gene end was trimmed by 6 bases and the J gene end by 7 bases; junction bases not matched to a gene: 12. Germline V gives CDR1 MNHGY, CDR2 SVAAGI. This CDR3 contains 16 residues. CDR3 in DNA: TGTGCCAGCAGGACGAACCGGGACAGGGGGCGAAGTGGCTACACCTTC. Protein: CASRTNRDRGRSGYTF.

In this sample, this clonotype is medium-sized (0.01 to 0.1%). CDR3 nucleotide sequence: TGTGCCAGTAGTATAGGAACTAGCGGGAGGACTCCGGAGTTTGGTGAGCAGTTCTTC. Translation gives CASSIGTSGRTPEFGEQFF. This chain links TRBV19 with TRBJ2-1; TRBD2 agrees at 12 bases. V lost 1 base to trimming and J lost 9 bases; unmatched junction nucleotides: 16. Germline CDR1 and CDR2: LNHDA and SQIVND (reference sequence). This CDR3 comprises 19 residues.

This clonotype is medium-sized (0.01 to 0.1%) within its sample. The CDR3 coding sequence is TGTGCCAGCAGCTTAGCCAGTAGGGATGGCTACACCTTC. It specifies CASSLASRDGYTF. The chain is built from TRBV7-9 and TRBJ1-2; D remains unclear. Germline lookup yields CDR1 SEHNR and CDR2 FQNEAQ (reference sequence). V gave up 0 bases and J gave up 6 bases, with 8 bases separating them. There are 13 residues in the CDR3.